This TCR beta chain was identified during a study of STAT5B mutations in CD4+ large granular lymphocyte leukemia (dated by TCRdb to between 2021 and 2023). Broadly, across the study: Among healthy controls, the CDR3 'QG' motif was associated with a particular HLA allele. The study compared the TCRbeta repertoires of patients with CD4+ T-cell large granular lymphocyte leukemia against those of healthy blood donors. Flow cytometry performed on FACSCanto II or FACSVerse showed that the purified fractions had more than 95% purity among lymphocytes. Summary of the overall study and its limitations: Data were not HLA-matched; higher clonality in CD4+ versus CD8+ T-LGLL could reflect the relatively small sample size. CD4-sorted patient repertoires appeared more clonal than healthy CD4+ repertoires, and this difference persisted after removing the putative leukemic clones. Main leukemic clonotypes were private to each patient, although under 30% appeared at low frequency in other patients' non-leukemic repertoires. Enrichment of TRBV06-family usage was observed among the top patient clones (8/27) relative to healthy controls (2/35).

Concerning this clone itself: What antigen it recognizes has not been identified. No base quality values were provided; no much bigger clone lies one nucleotide off.

The healthy control group was made up of roughly 34 blood donors, and the Finnish Red Cross blood service supplied their buffy coats. All TCR-sequenced material derived from peripheral blood: patient blood samples and healthy donor buffy coats. Peripheral blood mononuclear cells were isolated by Ficoll-Hypaque gradient centrifugation. CD4+ cells were purified magnetically from the buffy coats of healthy controls. The Gentra Puregene Cell and Tissue kit was used to extract genomic DNA, and a Qubit 2.0 fluorometer was used to measure the amount of genomic DNA. The germline ends are 0 bases apart after V is trimmed by 0 bases and J by 1 base. The CDR3 runs 11 amino acids, cysteine and phenylalanine included. Only the CDR3 DNA is retained, 33 bases long and in frame from the first base. According to the germline V gene (reference sequence), CDR1 reads DFQATT and CDR2 reads SNEGSKA. The immunoSEQ assay at survey resolution was applied to genomic DNA for sequencing of TCRbeta rearrangements. The original pipeline was this. A lowest detectable productive clonotype frequency of 2.59 x 10-5 was observed in the TCR sequencing data. Analyses included only productive TCRbeta rearrangements, meaning complete and in-frame sequences. The clonality of each sample was calculated as Simpson clonality in the immunoSEQ Analyzer version 3.0. Clones were grouped by frequency into very rare, small, medium, large (1-20%) or hyperexpanded (>20%) categories. Generation probabilities were estimated with OLGA 1.2.3, V-gene circos plots were generated with VDJtools, specificities were searched for in VDJdb, and CDR3 motifs were identified with GLIPH. TCRdb stores this immuneACCESS table with in-frame sequences only. Part of the clones is absent; in the studies checked, under half of the shortfall reflects unresolved V genes, and no reason is known for the rest. V, J and clone size are taken as reported in that table, and D and trimming were inferred from the DNA itself. Present in this sample are 20,000 to 25,000 clones, approximately 80% of which were seen just once. 0.4% to 0.45% of the sample is in the top ten clones.

The rearrangement combines TRBV20-1 with TRBJ2-5, with no confidently assigned D gene. Sequenced input: CD4+ T cells from blood buffy coats. This clonotype was sampled from a human donor in good health. CDR3 protein: CSARDQETQYF. The sequenced DNA: TGCAGTGCTAGAGACCAAGAGACCCAGTACTTC.